These 24 T cell receptor beta chains share one sample of origin, sequenced in a study of T cell changes during pregnancy in multiple sclerosis. The data were produced by immunoSEQ multiplex PCR, yet TCRdb's version contains in-frame clones alone and is incomplete. The sample yields 57,000 or so clones, roughly 88% seen once. Sequencing used peripheral blood, obtained in the first trimester of pregnancy. The receptors come from a female donor with multiple sclerosis, enrolled in a pregnancy study.

The chain has TRBV19 and TRBJ1-4; 7 positions match TRBD1. V trimming: 2 bases; J trimming: 13 bases; junction bases outside the gene matches: 4. The CDR3 has 12 amino acids. In germline, CDR1 is LNHDA, CDR2 SQIVND (reference sequence). The CDR3: CASSIRGGGLFF. CDR3 coding DNA: TGTGCCAGTAGTATAAGAGGGGGCGGACTGTTTTTT. Supplemented by reference TRBV19 and TRBJ1-4, the full variable domain reads DGGITQSPKYLFRKEGQNVTLSCEQNLNHDAMYWYRQDPGQGLRLIYYSQIVNDFQKGDIAEGYSVSREKKESFPLTVTSAQKNPTAFYLCASSIRGGGLFFGSGTQLSVL.

The chain combines TRBV30 with TRBJ1-2, with a possible D match to TRBD1 (5 bases). The CDR3 consists of 13 residues. Trimming removed 3 bases at V and 4 bases at J, with 12 bases between. Germline lookup yields CDR1 GTSNPN and CDR2 SVGIG (reference sequence). CDR3 nucleotide sequence: TGTGCCTGGAGCTTGGGGGAGGGCTATGGCTACACCTTC. Its protein product is CAWSLGEGYGYTF.

The J gene is TRBJ1-1, the V gene TRBV6-1; 9 bases are shared with TRBD1. This CDR3 is 14 amino acids long. CDR1 MNHNS and CDR2 SASEGT come from the germline V gene. The V segment lost 10 bases and the J segment 2 bases; nucleotides outside the gene matches: 8. CDR3 in DNA: TGTGCCACCCAATTGGACAGGGGCAACACTGAAGCTTTCTTT. This codes for CATQLDRGNTEAFF.

This chain uses TRBV30 with TRBJ1-6, with D perhaps TRBD1 (6 bases). Germline CDR1 GTSNPN, CDR2 SVGIG (reference sequence). CDR3 length: 14 residues. The germline V and J ends were trimmed by 3 bases and 6 bases, with 12 bases remaining between them. CDR3 in amino acids: CAWRHRESNSPLHF. The CDR3 bases are TGTGCCTGGAGACACAGGGAAAGTAATTCACCCCTCCACTTT.

The chain links TRBV5-6 to TRBJ1-3, with D possibly matching TRBD1 (6 bases). Germline values: CDR1 SGHDT, CDR2 YYEEEE. Deletions cut 2 bases from V and 4 bases from J, with 10 bases between. This CDR3 is 14 amino acids long. The CDR3 region has the DNA TGTGCCAGCAGCTTAGGGGGAAAAGGAAACACCATATATTTT. It yields the protein CASSLGGKGNTIYF.

Points on this clone: The junction departs from germline at one end; a sequencing error may be responsible. The chain couples TRBV18 to TRBJ2-1, with 7 bases fitting TRBD2. The CDR3 contains 15 residues. Germline CDR1 is KGHSH and CDR2 is LQKENI. The CDR3 is CASSPLAQAYNEQFF. Written as DNA, the CDR3 is TGTGCCAGCTCGCCACTAGCGCAGGCGTACAATGAGCAGTTCTTC.

The V gene is TRBV6-4, the J gene TRBJ1-2; 10 bases map to TRBD1. The CDR3 is 15 amino acids. V gave up 5 bases and J gave up 4 bases; unmatched junction bases: 7. Germline CDR1 and CDR2: MRHNA and SNTAGT. The DNA for the CDR3 is TGTGCCAGCAGTATAGGACAGGGGGATATCTATGGCTACACCTTC. Amino acid sequence: CASSIGQGDIYGYTF.

This clone has just one count. The chain couples TRBV7-2 to TRBJ1-2; D is undetermined. CDR1 and CDR2 (germline): SGHTA, FQGNSA. The CDR3 runs to 13 residues. Trimming removed 2 bases at V and 8 bases at J, with 12 bases between. The chain's CDR3 is CASSLTRTGGYTF. The CDR3 DNA follows: TGTGCCAGCAGCTTAACTAGGACGGGCGGCTACACCTTC.

This clone showed up just once. V gene TRBV5-4 combines with J gene TRBJ2-5; 9 bases align to TRBD2. CDR1 is SGHNT, CDR2 YYREEE, per germline (reference sequence). The trim removed 4 bases at V and 1 base at J, leaving 8 bases unmatched. The CDR3 is 16 residues long. The CDR3 region is CASSPRLAAFQETQYF. The CDR3 DNA follows: TGTGCCAGCAGCCCCCGACTAGCGGCGTTCCAAGAGACCCAGTACTTC.

The chain recombines TRBV5-1 with TRBJ2-7; 7 bases map to TRBD2. The CDR3 spans 15 residues. Germline-derived CDR1 and CDR2 are SGHRS and YFSETQ. After removal of 4 bases from V and 2 bases from J, the junction contained 9 bases not matched to a gene. The CDR3 DNA reads as TGCGCCAGCAGCCCGGGGTCTAGCGGCGCCTACGAGCAGTACTTC. Translating gives CASSPGSSGAYEQYF.

This chain links TRBV5-1 with TRBJ2-4, with D possibly TRBD1 on 7 matching bases. CDR3 length equals 15 residues. Looked up from germline, CDR1 is SGHRS and CDR2 is YFSETQ. Trimming left V 6 bases short and J 6 bases short, with 19 bases between. The CDR3 reads CASTQGGFGGNIQYF. CDR3 nucleotide sequence: TGCGCCAGCACCCAAGGGGGCTTCGGGGGAAACATTCAGTACTTC.

The V gene is TRBV18, the J gene TRBJ2-7; 7 bases align to TRBD1. V dropped 5 bases and J dropped 5; count of bases not matched to a gene: 12. CDR3 length: 15 amino acids. Germline CDR1 is KGHSH and CDR2 is LQKENI. The DNA for the CDR3 is TGTGCCAGCTCAAAAGAGCACAGGGGCCCGGACGAGCAGTACTTC. Encoded protein: CASSKEHRGPDEQYF.

This clone was counted a single time. CDR3 residues: CASSGGQGSLNQPQHF. CDR3 coding DNA: TGTGCCAGCAGCGGGGGACAGGGAAGCCTCAATCAGCCCCAGCATTTT. The V and J genes are TRBV5-6 and TRBJ1-5; 9 bases map to TRBD1. This CDR3 contains 16 residues. The germline CDR1 and CDR2 sequences are SGHDT and YYEEEE. The trim removed 4 bases at V and 3 bases at J, leaving 8 bases unmatched.

This chain uses TRBV6-5 with TRBJ1-2; possibly TRBD1 for D (5 bases). The CDR3 runs 11 residues. Trimming pared 5 bases from V and 5 bases from J, leaving 6 bases between. Germline-derived CDR1 and CDR2 are MNHEY and SVGAGI. The CDR3 protein is CASSDSYGYTF. In DNA, the CDR3 is TGTGCCAGCAGTGACAGTTATGGCTACACCTTC.

The CDR3 region has the DNA TGTGCCAGTAGCCCATCCGGGACAGGGGGCCAGCAGTACTTC. Protein: CASSPSGTGGQQYF. The chain couples TRBV19 to TRBJ2-7, with 12 bases fitting TRBD1. Losses at the gene ends were 6 bases for V and 8 bases for J; bases not matched to a gene: 8. This CDR3 has 14 amino acids. Per the germline V gene, CDR1 is LNHDA and CDR2 is SQIVND (reference sequence). Together with reference TRBV19 and TRBJ2-7, the CDR3 gives the full variable domain: DGGITQSPKYLFRKEGQNVTLSCEQNLNHDAMYWYRQDPGQGLRLIYYSQIVNDFQKGDIAEGYSVSREKKESFPLTVTSAQKNPTAFYLCASSPSGTGGQQYFGPGTRLTVT.

The chain is built from TRBV6-5 and TRBJ1-5; weak D call: TRBD1 (6 bases). The CDR3 runs to 14 residues. Trimming removed 4 bases at V and 3 bases at J, with 10 bases between. Germline V lookup: CDR1 MNHEY, CDR2 SVGAGI. Written as DNA, the CDR3 is TGTGCCAGCAGTTCGACAGGCTACAATCAGCCCCAGCATTTT. Its translation: CASSSTGYNQPQHF.

A remark on this clone: At one boundary the junction diverges from the germline segment, which might be a read error. The genes are TRBV7-2 and TRBJ1-1; weak D call: TRBD1 (5 bases). Germline V gene lookup returns CDR1 SGHTA and CDR2 FQGNSA. This CDR3 spans 16 amino acids. CDR3 region: CASSLGVGRRNTEAFF. The DNA for the CDR3 is TGTGCCAGCAGTTTAGGGGTGGGCAGAAGGAACACTGAAGCTTTCTTT.

This chain connects TRBV5-1 to TRBJ2-2; D is perhaps TRBD1 (6 bases). Trimming took 3 bases from V and 0 from J, leaving 9 bases between them. This CDR3 has 15 amino acids. Germline loops: CDR1 SGHRS, CDR2 YFSETQ. In DNA form, the CDR3 reads TGCGCCAGCAGCTCAGGGGACCCGAACACCGGGGAGCTGTTTTTT. Translating gives CASSSGDPNTGELFF.

This clone was observed once. CDR3 DNA: TGTGCCAGCAGCTTTCCGGGACGGGGGAATGAAAAACTGTTTTTT. Translating gives CASSFPGRGNEKLFF. The chain recombines TRBV5-4 with TRBJ1-4, with D possibly being TRBD1 (5 bases). Trimming pared 2 bases from V and 5 bases from J, leaving 13 bases between. CDR3 length equals 15 residues. Germline CDR1 reads SGHNT; CDR2 reads YYREEE (reference sequence).

A single count supports this clone. The genes are TRBV5-1 and TRBJ2-6; the match to TRBD1 covers 9 bases. V was pared by 4 bases and J by 3 bases, with 5 bases of the junction left unmatched. Germline V gene data show CDR1 as SGHRS and CDR2 as YFSETQ. The CDR3 is 16 amino acids. Here the CDR3 DNA reads TGCGCCAGCAGCCTGGACAGGGGCTTTGGGGCCAACGTCCTGACTTTC. It yields the protein CASSLDRGFGANVLTF.

This chain links TRBV2 with TRBJ2-5; 13 positions match TRBD2. Germline V gene data show CDR1 as SNHLY and CDR2 as FYNNEI. V trimming: 8 bases; J trimming: 2 bases; junction bases outside the gene matches: 5. This CDR3 is built from 15 residues. The CDR3 nucleotides read TGTGCCAGCGGAACTAGCGGGAGGGTTCAAGAGACCCAGTACTTC. Translating it yields CASGTSGRVQETQYF.

This chain connects TRBV7-3 to TRBJ2-1; TRBD1 matches at 9 bases. This CDR3 has 16 amino acids. Trimming cost V 3 bases and J 6 bases; bases outside gene matches: 9. Germline loops: CDR1 SGHTA, CDR2 FQGTGA. CDR3 residues: CASSLRGQGPFNEQFF. The CDR3 DNA is TGTGCCAGCAGCTTGAGGGGACAGGGACCTTTCAATGAGCAGTTCTTC.

The rearrangement joins TRBV7-3 to TRBJ2-3; the match to TRBD1 covers 8 bases. With V trimmed by 5 bases and J by 3 bases, 7 bases remained unmatched. CDR3 length equals 15 residues. Germline V CDR1 and CDR2: SGHTA, FQGTGA. The CDR3 DNA reads as TGTGCCAGCAGCCCTGGACAGGGACGGACAGATACGCAGTATTTT. Translating gives CASSPGQGRTDTQYF.

This clone has just a few counts. The V call is TRBV7-9, the J call TRBJ1-1, with D possibly matching TRBD1 (6 bases). Germline lookup yields CDR1 SEHNR and CDR2 FQNEAQ (reference sequence). Trimming cost V 4 bases and J 4 bases, with 10 bases left between them. The CDR3 is 13 amino acids. The CDR3 sequence: CASSSVGGTEAFF. CDR3 in DNA: TGTGCCAGCAGCTCTGTAGGGGGCACTGAAGCTTTCTTT.